A single sample is the source of the 20 T cell receptor beta chains below, sequenced in a study of cytomegalovirus exposure and HLA in healthy donors. PCR was performed using 60 Vbeta and 13 Jbeta primers. Data came from immunoSEQ multiplex PCR; TCRdb stores just in-frame clones and leaves some out. Here the sample spans about 120,000 clones, roughly 80% being singletons. The sequenced sample was PBMCs. The receptor set was obtained from a man aged 25 to 40 in good health and CMV-seronegative.

The chain uses TRBV6-5 and TRBJ1-1; TRBD1 matches 7 bases. The CDR3 runs 13 residues. V gave up 4 bases and J gave up 6 bases; unmatched junction bases: 5. Germline V gene sequence: CDR1 MNHEY, CDR2 SVGAGI. As DNA, the CDR3 is TGTGCCAGCAGTTCGACAGGGACCTCTGAAGCTTTCTTT. Residues: CASSSTGTSEAFF.

The chain carries TRBV10-3 and TRBJ1-1; D might be TRBD1 (5 bases). V lost 3 bases and J 2 bases, leaving 10 bases between the germline ends. This CDR3 is built from 14 residues. CDR1 ENHRY and CDR2 SYGVKD come from the germline V gene. This CDR3 is CAISDRQGNTEAFF. DNA for the CDR3: TGTGCCATCAGTGATCGCCAGGGAAACACTGAAGCTTTCTTT.

The chain carries TRBV7-2 and TRBJ1-1, with 8 bases that match TRBD1. After removal of 1 base from V and 9 bases from J, the junction contained 4 bases not matched to a gene. Germline CDR1 reads SGHTA; CDR2 reads FQGNSA. The CDR3 has 13 residues. CDR3 amino acids: CASSLVDREKAFF. In nucleotides, the CDR3 is TGTGCCAGCAGCTTAGTGGACAGGGAGAAAGCTTTCTTT.

The gene calls are TRBV6-1 and TRBJ1-4; D gene ambiguous. V was clipped by 2 bases and J by 3 bases, with 13 bases between them. CDR1 MNHNS and CDR2 SASEGT come from the germline V gene. The CDR3 consists of 16 residues. CDR3 residues: CASSEIWVGANEKLFF. CDR3 nucleotide sequence: TGTGCCAGCAGTGAAATCTGGGTCGGAGCTAATGAAAAACTGTTTTTT.

This clone was seen once. The V and J genes are TRBV6-4 and TRBJ2-3; D ambiguous. In germline, CDR1 is MRHNA, CDR2 SNTAGT. The CDR3 contains 17 residues. V was clipped by 6 bases and J by 0 bases, with 19 bases between them. CDR3 in amino acids: CASRTPGGSSSTDTQYF. CDR3 nucleotides: TGTGCCAGCAGGACCCCTGGCGGATCCAGTAGCACAGATACGCAGTATTTT.

V and J are TRBV2 and TRBJ2-2; tentative D call: TRBD1 (6 bases). The CDR3 length is 14 residues. CDR1 is SNHLY, CDR2 FYNNEI, per germline. V lost 7 bases and J lost 5, with 14 bases in between. The CDR3 DNA follows: TGTGCCAGCAAACAGGGTGAATCGACCGGGGAGCTGTTTTTT. This codes for CASKQGESTGELFF.

The chain is built from TRBV6-5 and TRBJ1-6, with D possibly TRBD1 on 5 matching bases. Germline-derived CDR1 and CDR2 are MNHEY and SVGAGI. The CDR3 is 15 amino acids. The ends were cut back, 6 bases at V and 4 bases at J, with 13 bases in the middle. The CDR3 region has the DNA TGTGCCAGCAGCCCGCGACAGAAGTATAATTCACCCCTCCACTTT. Protein sequence: CASSPRQKYNSPLHF.

The chain is built from TRBV15 and TRBJ2-3; perhaps TRBD2 as D (5 bases). V gave up 5 bases and J gave up 3 bases, with 24 bases separating them. CDR1 is LNHNV, CDR2 YYDKDF, per germline (reference sequence). This CDR3 has 18 amino acids. CDR3 nucleotides: TGTGCCACCAGCGAGTCGAGGGTTGGGCGAGCCAATACAGATACGCAGTATTTT. It is translated as CATSESRVGRANTDTQYF.

This rearrangement joins TRBV6-1 to TRBJ2-7; 7 bases match TRBD1. Germline V gene lookup returns CDR1 MNHNS and CDR2 SASEGT. This CDR3 region has 15 residues. Trimming removed 1 base from V and 5 bases from J; junction bases left unmatched: 8. CDR3 sequence reads: CASSEGTPGQDEQYF. CDR3 DNA: TGTGCCAGCAGTGAAGGGACACCCGGACAGGACGAGCAGTACTTC.

The sample holds one count of this clone. The chain recombines TRBV9 with TRBJ1-5; TRBD1 matches at 10 bases. V lost 0 bases, J lost 5 bases, and 5 bases stayed unmatched. Germline CDR1 and CDR2: SGDLS and YYNGEE. There are 16 residues in the CDR3. CDR3 sequence: CASSVGTGGSDQPQHF. The CDR3 DNA follows: TGTGCCAGCAGCGTAGGGACAGGGGGGTCGGATCAGCCCCAGCATTTT.

This clone was observed a single time. This chain joins TRBV5-1 and TRBJ2-1; D perhaps matches TRBD2 (6 bases). Trimming removed 1 base at V and 5 bases at J, with 10 bases between. Germline V lookup: CDR1 SGHRS, CDR2 YFSETQ. The CDR3 spans 14 residues. The chain's CDR3 is CASSLPGGNNEQFF. The CDR3, as DNA: TGCGCCAGCAGCTTGCCCGGGGGTAACAATGAGCAGTTCTTC. Full variable domain (remainder filled in from reference TRBV5-1 and TRBJ2-1): KAGVTQTPRYLIKTRGQQVTLSCSPISGHRSVSWYQQTPGQGLQFLFEYFSETQRNKGNFPGRFSGRQFSNSRSEMNVSTLELGDSALYLCASSLPGGNNEQFFGPGTRLTVL.

The CDR3 region has the DNA TGTGCCAGTACAGGGGGCGGTGGAAACACCATATATTTT. Translation: CASTGGGGNTIYF. The chain joins TRBV28 to TRBJ1-3, with 9 bases that match TRBD1. CDR3 length equals 13 residues. The V segment lost 9 bases and the J segment 3 bases; nucleotides outside the gene matches: 3. Germline V gene sequence: CDR1 MDHEN, CDR2 SYDVKM.

V gene TRBV29-1 combines with J gene TRBJ1-1, with 8 bases matching TRBD1. The V gene's germline CDR1 is SQVTM and CDR2 ANQGSEA. Trimming cost V 7 bases and J 4 bases; bases outside gene matches: 11. The CDR3 length is 14 residues. CDR3 coding DNA: TGCAGCGCCGACGACAGGGGTGGGACCACTGAAGCTTTCTTT. Translating gives CSADDRGGTTEAFF.

The chain has TRBV6-5 and TRBJ2-6; 7 bases line up with TRBD2. The V and J ends lost 8 bases and 2 bases, in that order; junction bases with no gene match: 6. The germline V gene has CDR1 MNHEY and CDR2 SVGAGI. The CDR3 contains 15 residues. The chain's CDR3 is CASGGEYAGANVLTF. The CDR3 region has the DNA TGTGCCAGCGGGGGGGAGTACGCTGGGGCCAACGTCCTGACTTTC.

This clone appeared once. The chain links TRBV7-8 to TRBJ2-1; 14 bases fit TRBD2. This CDR3 is built from 15 residues. Germline CDR1 SGHVS, CDR2 FQNEAQ. After removal of 4 bases from V and 9 bases from J, the junction contained 5 bases not matched to a gene. The CDR3, as DNA: TGTGCCAGCAGCTATCCGACTAGCGGGAGGGTTGAGCAGTTCTTC. It encodes CASSYPTSGRVEQFF.

The chain uses TRBV5-8 and TRBJ1-5; the D is unclear. CDR1 SGHTS and CDR2 YDEGEE come from the germline V gene. The germline V and J ends were trimmed by 0 bases and 7 bases, with 17 bases remaining between them. The CDR3 runs to 16 residues. CDR3 DNA: TGTGCCAGCAGCTTGGCCGGCGGCAGTTTAGTGCAGCCCCAGCATTTT. This gives the protein CASSLAGGSLVQPQHF.

The rearrangement uses TRBV30 and TRBJ2-2; no firm D call. This CDR3 contains 12 residues. Trimming left V 0 bases short and J 7 bases short, with 6 bases between. Germline V gene lookup returns CDR1 GTSNPN and CDR2 SVGIG (reference sequence). The CDR3 spells CAWSVWSGELFF. The CDR3 DNA reads as TGTGCCTGGAGTGTTTGGAGCGGGGAGCTGTTTTTT. Full variable domain (rest looked up from reference TRBV30 and TRBJ2-2): SQTIHQWPATLVQPVGSPLSLECTVEGTSNPNLYWYRQAAGRGLQLLFYSVGIGQISSEVPQNLSASRPQDRQFILSSKKLLLSDSGFYLCAWSVWSGELFFGEGSRLTVL.

V usage is TRBV29-1 and J usage is TRBJ2-1; TRBD2 matches at 14 bases. CDR1 and CDR2 from the germline V gene are SQVTM and ANQGSEA. CDR3 length: 14 amino acids. V trimming: 7 bases; J trimming: 6 bases; junction bases outside the gene matches: 5. CDR3 DNA: TGCAGCGCCGGACTAGCGGGGGGCCGCAATGAGCAGTTCTTC. It yields the protein CSAGLAGGRNEQFF.

V and J are TRBV6-6 and TRBJ2-5, with 10 bases aligning to TRBD2. Per germline, CDR1 MNHNY and CDR2 SVGAGI (reference sequence). J was trimmed by 4 bases and V by 6 bases; bases with no gene match: 5. The CDR3 loop spans 14 amino acids. This CDR3 reads CASSHIAGGETQYF. The CDR3 DNA reads as TGTGCCAGCAGCCACATAGCGGGAGGAGAGACCCAGTACTTC.

This clone was picked up a small number of times. CDR3 nucleotides: TGTGCCAGCAGTGGACAGTCTAATGAAAAACTGTTTTTT. As protein: CASSGQSNEKLFF. The V and J genes are TRBV6-1 and TRBJ1-4; a weak D match, TRBD1 (5 bases). This CDR3 region has 13 residues. Trimming cost V 4 bases and J 3 bases, with 6 bases left between them. Germline V CDR1 and CDR2: MNHNS, SASEGT.